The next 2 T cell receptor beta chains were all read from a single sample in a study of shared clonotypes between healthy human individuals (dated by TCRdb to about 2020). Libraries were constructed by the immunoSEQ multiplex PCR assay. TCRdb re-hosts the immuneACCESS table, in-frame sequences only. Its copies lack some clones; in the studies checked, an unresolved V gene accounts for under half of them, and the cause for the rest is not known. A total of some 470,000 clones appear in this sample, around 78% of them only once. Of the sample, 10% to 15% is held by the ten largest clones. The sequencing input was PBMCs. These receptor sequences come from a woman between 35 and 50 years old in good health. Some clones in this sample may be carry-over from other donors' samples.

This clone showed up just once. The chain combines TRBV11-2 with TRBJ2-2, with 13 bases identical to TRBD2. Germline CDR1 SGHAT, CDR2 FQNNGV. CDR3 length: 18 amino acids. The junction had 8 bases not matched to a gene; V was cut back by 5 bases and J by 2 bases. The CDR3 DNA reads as TGTGCCAGCAGCCCGGGGACTAGCGGGACCGAAAACACCGGGGAGCTGTTTTTT. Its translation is CASSPGTSGTENTGELFF.

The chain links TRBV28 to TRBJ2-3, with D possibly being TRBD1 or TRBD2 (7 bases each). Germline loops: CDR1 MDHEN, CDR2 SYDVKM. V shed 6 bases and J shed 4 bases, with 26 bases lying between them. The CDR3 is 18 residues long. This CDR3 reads CASSANRGGTAHADTQYF. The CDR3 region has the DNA TGTGCCAGCAGCGCGAACCGGGGAGGGACAGCGCACGCAGATACGCAGTATTTT.